This T cell receptor beta chain is drawn from a study of cytomegalovirus exposure and HLA in healthy donors. Study-wide points: Subsequent analysis of the approximately 130 validation repertoires found a tendency for first-cohort TCR clusters to co-occur.

This clone appeared a few times. Its antigen is unknown. In germline, CDR1 is LNHDA, CDR2 SQIVND (reference sequence). Trimming shortened V by 6 bases and J by 3 bases, and 9 bases separated the two germline ends. CDR3 length: 13 amino acids. The donors formed part of the roughly 120-subject validation cohort, distinct from the roughly 700-subject first cohort. This table comes from immunoSEQ multiplex PCR, and its TCRdb copy is limited to in-frame clones, with some not included. Here the sample spans under 150,000 clones, approximately 90% being singletons. The chain links TRBV19 to TRBJ1-5; D gene ambiguous. The TCR was taken from a woman aged 18 to 35 in good health and CMV-seropositive. Sample: PBMCs. The CDR3 DNA follows: TGTGCCAGTAGCCTGACTACCAATCAGCCCCAGCATTTT. It translates to CASSLTTNQPQHF.